This entry concerns a single T cell receptor (beta chain). Its antigen is not known. This entry comes from a study of T cell responses to AZD1222 COVID-19 vaccine. Trimming removed 5 bases at V and 6 bases at J, with 13 bases between. The CDR3 runs to 13 residues. Germline V gene lookup returns CDR1 SEHNR and CDR2 FQNEAQ (reference sequence). Study outcomes and limitations: Repertoires were obtained solely post-peak T cell response. Females outnumbered males among donors, who were mostly white British; clonal diversity was possibly underestimated. Baseline testing showed seropositivity in only six AZD1222 recipients.

The assay was immunoSEQ multiplex PCR, and TCRdb's table has in-frame clones only and misses some. The repertoire holds some 130,000 clones, with 70% to 90% as singletons. The sequence derives from an adult in good health. The J gene is TRBJ1-2, the V gene TRBV7-9; D may be TRBD1 (5 bases). This material consisted of peripheral blood, taken on day 0 of AZD1222 vaccination. The CDR3 loop is CASSRGSGHGYTF. The CDR3 nucleotides read TGTGCCAGCAGCCGAGGCTCGGGGCATGGCTACACCTTC. Full variable domain (missing parts from reference TRBV7-9 and TRBJ1-2): DTGVSQNPRHKITKRGQNVTFRCDPISEHNRLYWYRQTLGQGPEFLTYFQNEAQLEKSRLLSDRFSAERPKGSFSTLEIQRTEQGDSAMYLCASSRGSGHGYTFGSGTRLTVV.